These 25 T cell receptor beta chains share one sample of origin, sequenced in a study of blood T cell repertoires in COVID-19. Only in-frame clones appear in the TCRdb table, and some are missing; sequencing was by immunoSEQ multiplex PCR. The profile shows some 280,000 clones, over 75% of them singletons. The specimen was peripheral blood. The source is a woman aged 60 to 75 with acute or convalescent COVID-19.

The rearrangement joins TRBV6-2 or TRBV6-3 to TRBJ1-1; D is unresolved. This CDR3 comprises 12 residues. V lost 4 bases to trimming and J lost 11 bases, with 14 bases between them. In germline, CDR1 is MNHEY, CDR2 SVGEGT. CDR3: CASSSPESSAFF. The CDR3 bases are TGTGCCAGCAGTTCCCCGGAGTCGTCCGCTTTCTTT.

The CDR3 nucleotides read TGTGCCAGCAGCTTCGACAGGGCTTGGACCCAGTACTTC. It is translated as CASSFDRAWTQYF. V is TRBV12-3 or TRBV12-4 and J is TRBJ2-5; 7 bases map to TRBD1. The trim removed 6 bases at V and 7 bases at J, leaving 8 bases unmatched. CDR3 length: 13 residues.

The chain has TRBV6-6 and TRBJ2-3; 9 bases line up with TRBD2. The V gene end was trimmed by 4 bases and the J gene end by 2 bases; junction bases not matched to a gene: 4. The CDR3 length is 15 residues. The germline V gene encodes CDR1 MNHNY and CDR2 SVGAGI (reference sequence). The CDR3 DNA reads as TGTGCCAGCAGTTCCCTAGCGGGGCACACAGATACGCAGTATTTT. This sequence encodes CASSSLAGHTDTQYF.

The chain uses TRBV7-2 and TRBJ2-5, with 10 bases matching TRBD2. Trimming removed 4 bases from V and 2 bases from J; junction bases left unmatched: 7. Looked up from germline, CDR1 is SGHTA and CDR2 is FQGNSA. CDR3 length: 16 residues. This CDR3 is CASSSRRTSGQETQYF. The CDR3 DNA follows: TGTGCCAGCAGCTCCCGTCGGACTAGCGGACAAGAGACCCAGTACTTC.

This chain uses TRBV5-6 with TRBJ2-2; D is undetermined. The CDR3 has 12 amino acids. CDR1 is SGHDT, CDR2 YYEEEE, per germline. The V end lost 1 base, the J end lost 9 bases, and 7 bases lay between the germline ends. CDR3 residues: CASSLWRRELFF. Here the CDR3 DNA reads TGTGCCAGCAGCTTGTGGAGACGGGAGCTGTTTTTT. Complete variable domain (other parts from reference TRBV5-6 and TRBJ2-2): DAGVTQSPTHLIKTRGQQVTLRCSPKSGHDTVSWYQQALGQGPQFIFQYYEEEERQRGNFPDRFSGHQFPNYSSELNVNALLLGDSALYLCASSLWRRELFFGEGSRLTVL.

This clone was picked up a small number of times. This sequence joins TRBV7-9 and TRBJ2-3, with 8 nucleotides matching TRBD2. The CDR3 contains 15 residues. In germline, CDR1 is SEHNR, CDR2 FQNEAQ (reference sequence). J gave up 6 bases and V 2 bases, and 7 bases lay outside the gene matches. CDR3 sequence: CASSLQAGVSDTQYF. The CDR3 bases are TGTGCCAGCAGCTTACAAGCGGGGGTCTCCGATACGCAGTATTTT.

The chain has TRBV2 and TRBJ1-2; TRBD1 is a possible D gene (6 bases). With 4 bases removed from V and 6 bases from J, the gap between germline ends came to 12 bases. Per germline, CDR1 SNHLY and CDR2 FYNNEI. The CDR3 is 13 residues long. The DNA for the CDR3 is TGTGCCAGCAGTGCCAGGGGATTGGATGGCTACACCTTC. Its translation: CASSARGLDGYTF.

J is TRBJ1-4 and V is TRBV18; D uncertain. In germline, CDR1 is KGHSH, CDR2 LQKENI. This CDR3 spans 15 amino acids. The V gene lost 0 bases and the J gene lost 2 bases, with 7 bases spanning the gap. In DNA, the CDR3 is TGTGCCAGCTCACCACCGCGGAGGACTAATGAAAAACTGTTTTTT. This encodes CASSPPRRTNEKLFF.

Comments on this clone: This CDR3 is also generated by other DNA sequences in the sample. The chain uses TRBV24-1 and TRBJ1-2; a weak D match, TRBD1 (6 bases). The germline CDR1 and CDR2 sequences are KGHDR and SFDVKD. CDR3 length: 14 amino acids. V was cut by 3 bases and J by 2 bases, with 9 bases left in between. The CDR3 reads CATSDPGQNYGYTF. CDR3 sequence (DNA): TGTGCCACCAGTGATCCCGGACAGAACTATGGCTACACCTTC.

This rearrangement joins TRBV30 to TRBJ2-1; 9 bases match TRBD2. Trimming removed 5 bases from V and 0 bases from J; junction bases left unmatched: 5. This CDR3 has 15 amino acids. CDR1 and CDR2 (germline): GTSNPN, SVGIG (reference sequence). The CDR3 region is CAWGNSGSSYNEQFF. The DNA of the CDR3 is TGTGCCTGGGGCAATAGCGGGAGCTCCTACAATGAGCAGTTCTTC.

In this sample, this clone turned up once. CDR3 sequence (DNA): TGTGCCAGTAGTTGGGCAGTGAACACTGAAGCTTTCTTT. Its protein is CASSWAVNTEAFF. The chain couples TRBV19 to TRBJ1-1; D is unresolved. The germline V gene has CDR1 LNHDA and CDR2 SQIVND (reference sequence). Trimming took off 5 bases at V and 0 bases at J, with 7 bases between the two ends. The CDR3 spans 13 residues.

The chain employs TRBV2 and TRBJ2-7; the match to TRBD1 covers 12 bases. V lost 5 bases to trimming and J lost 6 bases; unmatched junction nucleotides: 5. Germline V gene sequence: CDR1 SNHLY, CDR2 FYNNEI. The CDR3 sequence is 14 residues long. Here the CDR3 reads CASSSGTGGFEQYF. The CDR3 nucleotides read TGTGCCAGCAGTTCAGGGACAGGGGGCTTCGAGCAGTACTTC.

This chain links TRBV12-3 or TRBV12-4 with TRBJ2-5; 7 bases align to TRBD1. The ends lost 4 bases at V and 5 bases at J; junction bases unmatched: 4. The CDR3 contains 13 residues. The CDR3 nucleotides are TGTGCCAGCAGTTGGACAGGTCAGGAGACCCAGTACTTC. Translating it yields CASSWTGQETQYF.

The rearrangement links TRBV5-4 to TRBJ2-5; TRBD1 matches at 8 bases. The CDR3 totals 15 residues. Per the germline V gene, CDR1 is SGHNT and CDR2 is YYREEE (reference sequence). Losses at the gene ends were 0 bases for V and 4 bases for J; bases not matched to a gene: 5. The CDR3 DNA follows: TGTGCCAGCAGCTTGGCTCAGGGGGCGGGAGAGACCCAGTACTTC. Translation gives CASSLAQGAGETQYF.

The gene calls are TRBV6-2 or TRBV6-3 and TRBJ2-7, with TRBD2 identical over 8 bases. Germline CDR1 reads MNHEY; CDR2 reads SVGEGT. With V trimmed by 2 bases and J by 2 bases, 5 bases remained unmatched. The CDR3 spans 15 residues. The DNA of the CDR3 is TGTGCCAGCAGTTACCCACCGGGGGGGCCCTACGAGCAGTACTTC. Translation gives CASSYPPGGPYEQYF.

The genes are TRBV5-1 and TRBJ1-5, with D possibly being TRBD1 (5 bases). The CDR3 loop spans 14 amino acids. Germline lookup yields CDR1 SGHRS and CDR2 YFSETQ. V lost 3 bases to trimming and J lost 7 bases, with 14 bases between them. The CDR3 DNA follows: TGCGCCAGCAGCTCTTCAGCGGGGGGGCAGCCCCAGCATTTT. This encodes CASSSSAGGQPQHF.

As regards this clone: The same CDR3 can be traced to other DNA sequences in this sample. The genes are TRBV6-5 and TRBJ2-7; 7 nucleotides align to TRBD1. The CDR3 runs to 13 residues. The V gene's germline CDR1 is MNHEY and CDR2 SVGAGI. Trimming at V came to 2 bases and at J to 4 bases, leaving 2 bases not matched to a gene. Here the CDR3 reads CASSYRDSYEQYF. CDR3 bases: TGTGCCAGCAGTTACCGGGACAGTTACGAGCAGTACTTC.

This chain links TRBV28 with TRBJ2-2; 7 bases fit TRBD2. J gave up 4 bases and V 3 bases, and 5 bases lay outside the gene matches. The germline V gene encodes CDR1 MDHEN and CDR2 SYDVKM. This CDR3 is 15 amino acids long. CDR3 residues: CASSLTGGTTGELFF. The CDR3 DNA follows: TGTGCCAGCAGTTTGACGGGAGGCACCACCGGGGAGCTGTTTTTT.

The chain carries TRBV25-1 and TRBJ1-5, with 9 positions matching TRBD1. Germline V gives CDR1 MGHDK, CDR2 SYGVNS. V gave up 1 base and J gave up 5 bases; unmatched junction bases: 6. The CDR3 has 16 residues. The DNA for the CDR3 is TGTGCCAGCAGTGAATGGGGTGGACAGGGGCATCAGCCCCAGCATTTT. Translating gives CASSEWGGQGHQPQHF.

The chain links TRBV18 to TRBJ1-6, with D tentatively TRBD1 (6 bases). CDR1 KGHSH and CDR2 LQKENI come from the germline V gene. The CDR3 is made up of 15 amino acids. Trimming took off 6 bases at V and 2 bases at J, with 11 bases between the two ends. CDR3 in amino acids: CASSPRDTYNSPLHF. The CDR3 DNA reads TGTGCCAGCTCCCCCCGGGACACCTATAATTCACCCCTCCACTTT. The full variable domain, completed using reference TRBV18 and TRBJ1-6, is NAGVMQNPRHLVRRRGQEARLRCSPMKGHSHVYWYRQLPEEGLKFMVYLQKENIIDESGMPKERFSAEFPKEGPSILRIQQVVRGDSAAYFCASSPRDTYNSPLHFGNGTRLTVT.

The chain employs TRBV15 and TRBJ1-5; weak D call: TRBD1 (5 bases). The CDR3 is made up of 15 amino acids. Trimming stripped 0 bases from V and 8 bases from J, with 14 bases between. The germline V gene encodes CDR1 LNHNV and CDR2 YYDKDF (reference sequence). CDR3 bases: TGTGCCACCAGCAGAGATAAGGCAGGGATTAAGCCCCAGCATTTT. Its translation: CATSRDKAGIKPQHF. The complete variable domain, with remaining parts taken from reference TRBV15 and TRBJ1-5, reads DAMVIQNPRYQVTQFGKPVTLSCSQTLNHNVMYWYQQKSSQAPKLLFHYYDKDFNNEADTPDNFQSRRPNTSFCFLDIRSPGLGDTAMYLCATSRDKAGIKPQHFGDGTRLSIL.

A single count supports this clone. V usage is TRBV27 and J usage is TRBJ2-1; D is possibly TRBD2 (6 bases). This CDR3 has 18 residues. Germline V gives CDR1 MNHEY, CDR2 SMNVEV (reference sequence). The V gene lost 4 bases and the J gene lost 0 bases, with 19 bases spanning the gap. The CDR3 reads CASSSIVAAGISYNEQFF. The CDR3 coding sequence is TGTGCCAGCAGTTCAATCGTCGCGGCGGGAATCTCCTACAATGAGCAGTTCTTC.

CDR3 protein: CASSSGTGNYGYTF. For the CDR3, the DNA is TGCGCCAGCAGCTCCGGGACAGGAAACTATGGCTACACCTTC. V is TRBV5-1 and J is TRBJ1-2, with 8 bases lining up with TRBD1. Germline V gene data show CDR1 as SGHRS and CDR2 as YFSETQ. Trimming removed 3 bases from V and 2 bases from J; junction bases left unmatched: 3. The CDR3 is 14 amino acids.

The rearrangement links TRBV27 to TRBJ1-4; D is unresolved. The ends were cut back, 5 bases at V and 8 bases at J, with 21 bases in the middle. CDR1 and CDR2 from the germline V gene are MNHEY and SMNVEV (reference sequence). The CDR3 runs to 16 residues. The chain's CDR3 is CASSPRPRASGEKLFF. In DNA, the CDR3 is TGTGCCAGCAGTCCCCGCCCCCGGGCCTCGGGGGAAAAACTGTTTTTT.

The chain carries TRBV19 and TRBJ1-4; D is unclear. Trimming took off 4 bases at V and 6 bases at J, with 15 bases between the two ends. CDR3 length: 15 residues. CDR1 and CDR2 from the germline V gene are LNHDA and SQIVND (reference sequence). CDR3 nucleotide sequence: TGTGCCAGTAGTACCTCTCAGGCATTTGATGAAAAACTGTTTTTT. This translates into CASSTSQAFDEKLFF.